This T cell receptor beta chain was identified during a study of graft-versus-host responses after intestinal transplantation. For the study at large: Recipients were given multivisceral, liver-intestinal, or isolated intestinal transplants. Anti-thymocyte globulin served as induction for all recipients, who then took tacrolimus and steroids for 2 to 4 years.

In the case of this clone: The antigen remains undetermined.

Study findings and constraints: Circulating GvH clone levels at their peak were associated with HvG declines (early post-transplant). Individuals who had graft-donor T cell macrochimerism had allografts that showed high graft-versus-host to host-versus-graft clonal ratios.

Produced via immunoSEQ multiplex PCR; TCRdb's table is partial and in-frame only. The sample has more than 85,000 clones, about 90% seen once. J lost 2 bases, V lost 3 bases, and 8 bases had no gene match. The germline CDR1 and CDR2 sequences are SNHLY and FYNNEI. The CDR3 runs 17 residues. The sequenced sample was unstimulated CD8+ T cells sorted from spleen or lymph node cells, obtained before transplant. This chain links TRBV2 with TRBJ2-7, with 12 bases that match TRBD2. The clonotype comes from a human donor who was the organ donor for an intestinal transplant. CDR3 region: CASSDYSRTSGAYEQYF. The DNA for the CDR3 is TGTGCCAGCAGTGACTACTCTAGGACTAGCGGGGCCTACGAGCAGTACTTC. The variable domain in full, completed from reference TRBV2 and TRBJ2-7, reads EPEVTQTPSHQVTQMGQEVILRCVPISNHLYFYWYRQILGQKVEFLVSFYNNEISEKSEIFDDQFSVERPDGSNFTLKIRSTKLEDSAMYFCASSDYSRTSGAYEQYFGPGTRLTVT.